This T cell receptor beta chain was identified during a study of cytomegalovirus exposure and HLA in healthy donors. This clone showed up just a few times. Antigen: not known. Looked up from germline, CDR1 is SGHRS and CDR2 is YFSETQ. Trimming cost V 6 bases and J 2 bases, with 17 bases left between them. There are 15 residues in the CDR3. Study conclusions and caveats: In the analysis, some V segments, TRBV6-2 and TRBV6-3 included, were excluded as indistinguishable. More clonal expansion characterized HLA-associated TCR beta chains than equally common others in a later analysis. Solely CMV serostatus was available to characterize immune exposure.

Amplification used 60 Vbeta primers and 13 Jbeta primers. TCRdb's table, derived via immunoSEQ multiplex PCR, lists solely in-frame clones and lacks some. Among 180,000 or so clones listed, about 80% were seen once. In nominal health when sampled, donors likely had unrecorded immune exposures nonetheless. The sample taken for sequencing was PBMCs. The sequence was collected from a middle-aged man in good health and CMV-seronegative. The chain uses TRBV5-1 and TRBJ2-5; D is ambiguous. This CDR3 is CASTYGGSRQETQYF. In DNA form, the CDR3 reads TGCGCCAGCACTTACGGCGGAAGTCGTCAAGAGACCCAGTACTTC.